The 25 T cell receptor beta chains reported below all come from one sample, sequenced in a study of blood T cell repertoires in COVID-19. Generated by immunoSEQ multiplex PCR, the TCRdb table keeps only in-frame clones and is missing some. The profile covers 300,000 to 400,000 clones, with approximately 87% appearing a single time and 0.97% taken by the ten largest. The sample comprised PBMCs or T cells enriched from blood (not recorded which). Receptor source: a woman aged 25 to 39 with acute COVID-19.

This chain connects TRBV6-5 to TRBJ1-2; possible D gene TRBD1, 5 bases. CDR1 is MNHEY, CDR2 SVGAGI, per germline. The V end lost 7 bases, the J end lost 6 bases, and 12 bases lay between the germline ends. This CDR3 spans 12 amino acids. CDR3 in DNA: TGTGCCAGCACCGCGGGAGGGGATGGCTACACCTTC. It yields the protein CASTAGGDGYTF.

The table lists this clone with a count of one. In DNA form, the CDR3 reads TGTGCCAGGGTCGGGGAACAGGGTCGGGTTGAAAAACTGTTTTTT. Its translation: CARVGEQGRVEKLFF. V and J are TRBV7-6 and TRBJ1-4, with D possibly matching TRBD1 (6 bases). Germline CDR1 and CDR2: SGHVS and FNYEAQ. Trimming cost V 9 bases and J 7 bases, with 21 bases left between them. The CDR3 sequence is 15 residues long.

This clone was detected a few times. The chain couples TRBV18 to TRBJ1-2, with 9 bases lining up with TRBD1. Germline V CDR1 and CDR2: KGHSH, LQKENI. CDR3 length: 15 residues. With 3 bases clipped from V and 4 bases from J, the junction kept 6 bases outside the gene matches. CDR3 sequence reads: CASSPDGQGIYGYTF. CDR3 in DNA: TGTGCCAGCTCACCCGATGGACAGGGGATCTATGGCTACACCTTC.

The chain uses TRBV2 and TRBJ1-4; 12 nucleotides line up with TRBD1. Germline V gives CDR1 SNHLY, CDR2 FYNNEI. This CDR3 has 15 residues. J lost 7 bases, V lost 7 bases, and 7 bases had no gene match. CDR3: CASTRGQGASEKLFF. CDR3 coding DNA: TGTGCCAGCACGAGGGGACAGGGGGCAAGTGAAAAACTGTTTTTT.

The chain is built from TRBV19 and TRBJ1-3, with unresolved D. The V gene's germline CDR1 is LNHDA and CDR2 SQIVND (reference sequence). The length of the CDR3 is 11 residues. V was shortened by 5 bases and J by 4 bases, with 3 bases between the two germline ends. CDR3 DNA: TGTGCCAGTAGTTCAGGAAACACCATATATTTT. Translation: CASSSGNTIYF.

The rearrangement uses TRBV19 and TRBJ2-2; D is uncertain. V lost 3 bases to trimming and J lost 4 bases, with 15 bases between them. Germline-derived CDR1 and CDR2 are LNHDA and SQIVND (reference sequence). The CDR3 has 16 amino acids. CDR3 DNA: TGTGCCAGTAGTATTTTAGGCCCCCGCGGCACCGGGGAGCTGTTTTTT. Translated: CASSILGPRGTGELFF.

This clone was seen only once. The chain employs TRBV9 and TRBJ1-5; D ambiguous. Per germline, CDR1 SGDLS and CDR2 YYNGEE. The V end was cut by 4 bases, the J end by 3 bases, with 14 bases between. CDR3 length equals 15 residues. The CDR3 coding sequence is TGTGCCAGCAGCTCGGGCGGAGGGTACAATCAGCCCCAGCATTTT. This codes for CASSSGGGYNQPQHF.

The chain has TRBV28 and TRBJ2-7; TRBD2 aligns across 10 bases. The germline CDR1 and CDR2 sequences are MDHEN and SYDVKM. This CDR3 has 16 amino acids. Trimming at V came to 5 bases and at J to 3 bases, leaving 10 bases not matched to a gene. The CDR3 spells CASSPTGASGGYEQYF. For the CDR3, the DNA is TGTGCCAGCAGTCCAACCGGGGCTAGCGGGGGCTACGAGCAGTACTTC.

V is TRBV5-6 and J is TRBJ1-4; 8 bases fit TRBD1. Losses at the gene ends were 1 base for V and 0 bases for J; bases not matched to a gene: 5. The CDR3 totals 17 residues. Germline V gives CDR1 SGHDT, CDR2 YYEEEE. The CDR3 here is CASSLYTGGATNEKLFF. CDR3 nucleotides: TGTGCCAGCAGCTTGTATACAGGGGGAGCAACTAATGAAAAACTGTTTTTT. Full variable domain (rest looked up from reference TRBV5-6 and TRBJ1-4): DAGVTQSPTHLIKTRGQQVTLRCSPKSGHDTVSWYQQALGQGPQFIFQYYEEEERQRGNFPDRFSGHQFPNYSSELNVNALLLGDSALYLCASSLYTGGATNEKLFFGSGTQLSVL.

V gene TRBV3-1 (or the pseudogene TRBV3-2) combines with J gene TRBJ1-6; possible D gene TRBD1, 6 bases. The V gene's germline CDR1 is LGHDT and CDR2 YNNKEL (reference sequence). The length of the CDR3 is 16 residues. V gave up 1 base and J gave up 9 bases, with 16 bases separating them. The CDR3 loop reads CASSQVEEVRGSPLHF. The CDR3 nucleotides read TGTGCCAGCAGCCAAGTTGAGGAGGTCAGGGGTTCACCCCTCCACTTT.

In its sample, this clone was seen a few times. CDR3 sequence reads: CASTGGGHGYTF. The CDR3 DNA reads as TGTGCCAGCACCGGGGGGGGCCATGGCTACACCTTC. The rearrangement joins TRBV6-5 to TRBJ1-2; a weak D match, TRBD1 (6 bases). V was pared by 7 bases and J by 6 bases, with 12 bases between. Germline CDR1 MNHEY, CDR2 SVGAGI. This CDR3 has 12 residues.

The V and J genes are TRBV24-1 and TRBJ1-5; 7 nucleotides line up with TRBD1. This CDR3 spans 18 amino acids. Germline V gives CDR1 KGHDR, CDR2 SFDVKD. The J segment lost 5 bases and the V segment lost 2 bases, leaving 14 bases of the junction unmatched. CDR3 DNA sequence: TGTGCCACCAGTGATTCGTATGGGCGACAGGGAAGGGATCAGCCCCAGCATTTT. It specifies CATSDSYGRQGRDQPQHF.

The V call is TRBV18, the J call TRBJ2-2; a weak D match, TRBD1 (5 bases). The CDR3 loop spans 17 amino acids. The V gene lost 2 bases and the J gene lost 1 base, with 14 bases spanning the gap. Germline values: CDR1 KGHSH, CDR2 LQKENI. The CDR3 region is CASSPSKNRLNTGELFF. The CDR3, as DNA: TGTGCCAGCTCACCATCGAAGAACAGGCTGAACACCGGGGAGCTGTTTTTT.

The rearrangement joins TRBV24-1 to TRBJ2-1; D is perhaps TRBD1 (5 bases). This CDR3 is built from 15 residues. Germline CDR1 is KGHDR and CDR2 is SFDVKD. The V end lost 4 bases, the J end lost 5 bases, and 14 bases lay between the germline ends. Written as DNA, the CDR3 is TGTGCCACCAGTGACCCTCCACCAGGGAACAATGAGCAGTTCTTC. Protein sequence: CATSDPPPGNNEQFF.

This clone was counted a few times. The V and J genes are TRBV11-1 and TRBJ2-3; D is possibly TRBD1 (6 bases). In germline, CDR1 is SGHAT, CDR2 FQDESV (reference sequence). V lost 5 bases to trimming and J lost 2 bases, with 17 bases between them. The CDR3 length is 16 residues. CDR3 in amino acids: CASSPDRLTITDTQYF. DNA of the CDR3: TGTGCCAGCAGCCCCGACAGGTTAACTATCACAGATACGCAGTATTTT. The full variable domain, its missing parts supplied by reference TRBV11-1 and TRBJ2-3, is EAEVAQSPRYKITEKSQAVAFWCDPISGHATLYWYRQILGQGPELLVQFQDESVVDDSQLPKDRFSAERLKGVDSTLKIQPAELGDSAMYLCASSPDRLTITDTQYFGPGTRLTVL.

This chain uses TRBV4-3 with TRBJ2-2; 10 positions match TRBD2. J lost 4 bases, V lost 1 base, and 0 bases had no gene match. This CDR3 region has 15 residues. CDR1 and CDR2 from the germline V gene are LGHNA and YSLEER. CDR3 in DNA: TGCGCCAGCAGCCAAGTAGCGGGGGGCACCGGGGAGCTGTTTTTT. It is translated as CASSQVAGGTGELFF.

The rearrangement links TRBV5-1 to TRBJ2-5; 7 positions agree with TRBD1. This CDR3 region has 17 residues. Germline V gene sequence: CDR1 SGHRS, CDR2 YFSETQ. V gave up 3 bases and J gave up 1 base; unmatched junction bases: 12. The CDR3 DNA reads TGCGCCAGCAGCTCGCCGAGGGACAGAAGACCCCAAGAGACCCAGTACTTC. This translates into CASSSPRDRRPQETQYF.

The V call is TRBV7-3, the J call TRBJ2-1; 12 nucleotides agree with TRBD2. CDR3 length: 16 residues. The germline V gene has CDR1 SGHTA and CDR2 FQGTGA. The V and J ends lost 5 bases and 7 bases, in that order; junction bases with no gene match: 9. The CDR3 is CASSQRASGGVNEQFF. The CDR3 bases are TGTGCCAGCAGCCAACGGGCTAGCGGGGGGGTAAATGAGCAGTTCTTC. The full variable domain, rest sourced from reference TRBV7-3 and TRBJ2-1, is GAGVSQTPSNKVTEKGKYVELRCDPISGHTALYWYRQSLGQGPEFLIYFQGTGAADDSGLPNDRFFAVRPEGSVSTLKIQRTERGDSAVYLCASSQRASGGVNEQFFGPGTRLTVL.

The CDR3 here is CASSADGGWNTEAFF. The DNA for the CDR3 is TGTGCCAGCAGCGCCGATGGGGGGTGGAACACTGAAGCTTTCTTT. The chain has TRBV7-3 and TRBJ1-1, with D possibly being TRBD1 (5 bases). This CDR3 has 15 residues. The V gene's germline CDR1 is SGHTA and CDR2 FQGTGA. V lost 5 bases and J 1 base, leaving 14 bases between the germline ends.

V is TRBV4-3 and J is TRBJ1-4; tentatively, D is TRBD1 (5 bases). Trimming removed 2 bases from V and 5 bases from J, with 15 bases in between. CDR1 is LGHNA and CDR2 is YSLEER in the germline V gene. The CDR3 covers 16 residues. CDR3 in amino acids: CASSQLRGLGNEKLFF. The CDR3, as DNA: TGCGCCAGCAGCCAACTGCGGGGCCTTGGAAATGAAAAACTGTTTTTT.

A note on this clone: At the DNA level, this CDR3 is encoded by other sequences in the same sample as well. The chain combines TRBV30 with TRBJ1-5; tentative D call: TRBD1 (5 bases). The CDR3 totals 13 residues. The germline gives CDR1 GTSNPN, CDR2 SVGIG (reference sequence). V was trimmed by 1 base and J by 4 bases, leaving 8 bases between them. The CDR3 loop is CAWSGDLNQPQHF. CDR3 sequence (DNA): TGTGCCTGGAGTGGGGACTTAAATCAGCCCCAGCATTTT.

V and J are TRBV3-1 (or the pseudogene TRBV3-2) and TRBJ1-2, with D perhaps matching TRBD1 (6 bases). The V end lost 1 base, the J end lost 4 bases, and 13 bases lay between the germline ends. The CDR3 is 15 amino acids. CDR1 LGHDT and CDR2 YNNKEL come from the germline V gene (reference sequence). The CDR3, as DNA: TGTGCCAGCAGCCAAGTAACAGGACAGAGCTATGGCTACACCTTC. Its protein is CASSQVTGQSYGYTF.

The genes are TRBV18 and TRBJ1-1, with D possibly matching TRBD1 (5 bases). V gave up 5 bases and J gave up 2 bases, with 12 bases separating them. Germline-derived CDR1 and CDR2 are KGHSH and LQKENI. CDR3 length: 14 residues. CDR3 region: CASSSGVGNTEAFF. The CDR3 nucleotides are TGTGCCAGCTCATCGGGGGTTGGAAACACTGAAGCTTTCTTT.

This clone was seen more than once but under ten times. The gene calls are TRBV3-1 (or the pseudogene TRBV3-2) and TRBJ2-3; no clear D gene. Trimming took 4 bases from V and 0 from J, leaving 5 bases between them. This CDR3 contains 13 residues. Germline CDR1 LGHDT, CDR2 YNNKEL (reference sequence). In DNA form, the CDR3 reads TGTGCCAGCAGCCCCGGTAGCACAGATACGCAGTATTTT. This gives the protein CASSPGSTDTQYF.

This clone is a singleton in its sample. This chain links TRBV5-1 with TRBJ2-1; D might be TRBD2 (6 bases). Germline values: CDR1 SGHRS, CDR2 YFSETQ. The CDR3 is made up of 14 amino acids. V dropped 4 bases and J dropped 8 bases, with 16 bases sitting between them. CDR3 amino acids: CASSQGLRGDEQFF. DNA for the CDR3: TGCGCCAGCAGCCAGGGACTCCGAGGGGATGAGCAGTTCTTC.